One and the same sample provided the 18 T cell receptor beta chains below, sequenced in a study of CD8 T cells in Susac syndrome. The authors reverse transcribed roughly 0.5 to 1 ug RNA with random hexamers. MiXCR was run by TCRdb on the immunoSEQ multiplex PCR reads, yielding one entry per CDR3 protein. The table lists 75,000 to 100,000 distinct CDR3 sequences, over 90% of them singletons. Sequenced: CD8+ T cells from PBMCs. The receptors stem from a human donor with Susac syndrome.

The rearrangement joins TRBV14 to TRBJ2-2, with 7 bases fitting TRBD1. The J segment lost 7 bases and the V segment lost 5 bases, leaving 10 bases of the junction unmatched. Germline V lookup: CDR1 SGHDN, CDR2 FVKESK. The CDR3 loop spans 15 amino acids. The CDR3 here is CASSRPGQIYGELFF. The CDR3 DNA is TGTGCCAGCAGCAGACCGGGACAGATTTACGGGGAGCTGTTTTTT.

This CDR3 reads CASKRDSSYEQYF. For the CDR3, the DNA is TGTGCCAGCAAGCGCGACTCCTCCTACGAGCAGTACTTC. The chain couples TRBV7-9 to TRBJ2-7; no clear D. Germline CDR1 is SEHNR and CDR2 is FQNEAQ (reference sequence). This CDR3 has 13 amino acids. Trimming shortened V by 7 bases and J by 0 bases, and 10 bases separated the two germline ends.

J is TRBJ2-7 and V is TRBV13; D possibly matches TRBD1 or TRBD2 (5 bases each). With 5 bases removed from V and 2 bases from J, the gap between germline ends came to 16 bases. Per the germline V gene, CDR1 is PRHDT and CDR2 is FYEKMQ (reference sequence). The CDR3 sequence is 15 residues long. CDR3 nucleotide sequence: TGTGCCAGCAGCCTAACCAGCGGACACCCCTACGAGCAGTACTTC. Translation gives CASSLTSGHPYEQYF.

V usage is TRBV9 and J usage is TRBJ1-2, with D possibly TRBD1 on 5 matching bases. The CDR3 has 13 amino acids. The germline V gene has CDR1 SGDLS and CDR2 YYNGEE. With 2 bases removed from V and 4 bases from J, the gap between germline ends came to 9 bases. CDR3 amino acids: CASSVGQGYGYTF. The CDR3 DNA is TGTGCCAGCAGCGTCGGACAAGGCTATGGCTACACCTTC.

This rearrangement joins TRBV6-5 to TRBJ1-2; 8 nucleotides line up with TRBD1. The CDR3 is 17 amino acids. V lost 3 bases to trimming and J lost 4 bases; unmatched junction nucleotides: 13. Germline assignment: CDR1 MNHEY and CDR2 SVGAGI. In DNA form, the CDR3 reads TGTGCCAGCAGTTATACCCCTTCCGGACAGGGCAGCTATGGCTACACCTTC. Protein sequence: CASSYTPSGQGSYGYTF.

This clonotype occurred a few times. The chain links TRBV6-2 or TRBV6-3 to TRBJ2-3, with D unclear. Germline values: CDR1 MNHEY, CDR2 SVGEGT. The CDR3 is 13 amino acids. The V gene lost 2 bases and the J gene lost 4 bases, with 7 bases spanning the gap. The DNA for the CDR3 is TGTGCCAGCAGTTACGCAGTTCCAGATACGCAGTATTTT. Its translation: CASSYAVPDTQYF.

V gene TRBV27 combines with J gene TRBJ2-3, with TRBD2 as a possible D gene (5 bases). CDR3 length: 13 amino acids. Trimming shortened V by 2 bases and J by 6 bases, and 9 bases separated the two germline ends. CDR1 and CDR2 from the germline V gene are MNHEY and SMNVEV (reference sequence). In nucleotides, the CDR3 is TGTGCCAGCAGTTTAGGCGGGCTTGATACGCAGTATTTT. This encodes CASSLGGLDTQYF.

The genes are TRBV6-1 and TRBJ1-2; 8 positions match TRBD1. In germline, CDR1 is MNHNS, CDR2 SASEGT. Trimming took 3 bases from V and 4 from J; bases not matched to a gene: 4. There are 14 residues in the CDR3. The CDR3, as DNA: TGTGCCAGCAGTGATTCAGGGGGCGTCTATGGCTACACCTTC. This sequence encodes CASSDSGGVYGYTF.

This clonotype was observed a single time. This chain uses TRBV20-1 with TRBJ2-1, with D perhaps TRBD2 (8 bases). The CDR3 sequence is 18 residues long. Deletions cut 5 bases from V and 6 bases from J, with 29 bases between. Germline CDR1 and CDR2: DFQATT and SNEGSKA (reference sequence). CDR3 loop: CSAQFNIGLAGGVNEQFF. DNA for the CDR3: TGCAGTGCTCAATTCAATATCGGACTAGCAGGGGGAGTCAATGAGCAGTTCTTC.

This rearrangement joins TRBV7-9 to TRBJ2-7; 7 bases are shared with TRBD1. Germline V gene sequence: CDR1 SEHNR, CDR2 FQNEAQ (reference sequence). The CDR3 totals 12 residues. The J segment lost 5 bases and the V segment lost 5 bases, leaving 3 bases of the junction unmatched. CDR3 protein: CASSQGVNEQYF. CDR3 in DNA: TGTGCCAGCAGCCAGGGGGTCAACGAGCAGTACTTC.

This chain connects TRBV7-6 to TRBJ2-7; D possibly corresponds to TRBD1 (6 bases). The CDR3 is 13 residues long. V lost 5 bases and J 3 bases, leaving 11 bases between the germline ends. Germline-derived CDR1 and CDR2 are SGHVS and FNYEAQ. The chain's CDR3 is CASSGDRYYEQYF. The CDR3 coding sequence is TGTGCCAGCAGCGGAGACAGGTACTACGAGCAGTACTTC.

For this clonotype: An end of the junction differs from the germline gene, which may be a read error. The chain uses TRBV6-5 and TRBJ2-2; no definite D call. The CDR3 is 12 amino acids. Germline V gene lookup returns CDR1 MNHEY and CDR2 SVGAGI. The CDR3 coding sequence is TGTGCCAGCAGTCACTCGTCCGGGGAGCTGTTTTTT. As protein: CASSHSSGELFF.

V usage is TRBV29-1 and J usage is TRBJ1-3, with D possibly TRBD1 on 5 matching bases. The CDR3 has 13 residues. With 3 bases removed from V and 0 bases from J, the gap between germline ends came to 6 bases. CDR1 is SQVTM, CDR2 ANQGSEA, per germline. CDR3 region: CSVDTGSGNTIYF. The CDR3 DNA reads as TGCAGCGTTGACACAGGCTCTGGAAACACCATATATTTT. Using reference TRBV29-1 and TRBJ1-3 for the parts outside the CDR3, the full variable domain is SAVISQKPSRDICQRGTSLTIQCQVDSQVTMMFWYRQQPGQSLTLIATANQGSEATYESGFVIDKFPISRPNLTFSTLTVSNMSPEDSSIYLCSVDTGSGNTIYFGEGSWLTVV.

The V call is TRBV27, the J call TRBJ2-7, with 9 bases identical to TRBD1. With V trimmed by 6 bases and J by 1 base, 7 bases remained unmatched. In germline, CDR1 is MNHEY, CDR2 SMNVEV (reference sequence). The CDR3 consists of 15 residues. The CDR3 DNA reads TGTGCCAGCAGCCTTCTTGGACAGGGGTCCTACGAGCAGTACTTC. Its protein is CASSLLGQGSYEQYF.

This chain uses TRBV6-5 with TRBJ1-1, with a weak D call TRBD1 (6 bases). Germline V gives CDR1 MNHEY, CDR2 SVGAGI. Trimming cost V 6 bases and J 7 bases, with 15 bases left between them. CDR3 length: 13 amino acids. CDR3 bases: TGTGCCAGCAGAAAGATACAGGGCTTTGAAGCTTTCTTT. Translating gives CASRKIQGFEAFF.

The V call is TRBV20-1, the J call TRBJ2-2; D is perhaps TRBD1 (7 bases). Germline V gene data show CDR1 as DFQATT and CDR2 as SNEGSKA (reference sequence). V was clipped by 0 bases and J by 6 bases, with 14 bases between them. CDR3 size: 15 residues. CDR3 amino acids: CSARDQGRGAGELFF. The CDR3 DNA reads TGCAGTGCTAGAGATCAGGGCAGGGGGGCCGGGGAGCTGTTTTTT.

V usage is TRBV29-1 and J usage is TRBJ1-2, with 8 bases aligning to TRBD1. With 6 bases clipped from V and 1 base from J, the junction kept 10 bases outside the gene matches. This CDR3 has 15 residues. Looked up from germline, CDR1 is SQVTM and CDR2 is ANQGSEA. The CDR3 DNA sequence: TGCAGCGTCCCCAATTGGACAGGGCTTAACTATGGCTACACCTTC. Translated: CSVPNWTGLNYGYTF.

V usage is TRBV4-2 and J usage is TRBJ2-1, with D perhaps TRBD2 (6 bases). This CDR3 has 14 residues. Trimming left V 4 bases short and J 8 bases short, with 15 bases between. Germline loops: CDR1 LGHNA, CDR2 YNFKEQ. The CDR3 DNA reads TGTGCCAGCAGCCCGGGCGGGATTCCACATGAGCAGTTCTTC. This sequence encodes CASSPGGIPHEQFF.